This T cell receptor (beta chain) was observed in a study of cytomegalovirus exposure and HLA in healthy donors. The overall study: Assignment to the Caucasian-associated ancestry cluster applied to more than 75% of the approximately 360 genotyped donors. Regarding the study as a whole: Earlier analysis found most TCR beta V segments productive about 87% or about 30% of the time. The authors judged a highly shared variant cluster likely a sequencing artifact.

For this clone: No antigen is known for it.

The CDR3 covers 16 residues. V shed 5 bases and J shed 7 bases, with 21 bases lying between them. The germline gives CDR1 MDHEN, CDR2 SYDVKM. The primer mix had 60 Vbeta and 13 Jbeta primers. Per the original methods: Counted up in a later analysis, unique TCR beta chains came to about 80 million, with around 10 million shared. The method was immunoSEQ multiplex PCR; TCRdb's version includes in-frame clones alone and lacks a portion of them. The V and J calls and clone size were taken over from that table, and D and trimming were inferred from the DNA. The sample lists about 110,000 clones, more than 65% seen once, with roughly 12% in the top ten.

The rearrangement uses TRBV28 and TRBJ2-1; a weak D match, TRBD2 (6 bases). What was sequenced was PBMCs. This sequence was found in a man aged 30-40 years in good health and CMV-seropositive. CDR3 bases: TGTGCCAGCAGTCCTCCCGGCGGGACCGGATTAAATGAGCAGTTCTTC. It codes for CASSPPGGTGLNEQFF.